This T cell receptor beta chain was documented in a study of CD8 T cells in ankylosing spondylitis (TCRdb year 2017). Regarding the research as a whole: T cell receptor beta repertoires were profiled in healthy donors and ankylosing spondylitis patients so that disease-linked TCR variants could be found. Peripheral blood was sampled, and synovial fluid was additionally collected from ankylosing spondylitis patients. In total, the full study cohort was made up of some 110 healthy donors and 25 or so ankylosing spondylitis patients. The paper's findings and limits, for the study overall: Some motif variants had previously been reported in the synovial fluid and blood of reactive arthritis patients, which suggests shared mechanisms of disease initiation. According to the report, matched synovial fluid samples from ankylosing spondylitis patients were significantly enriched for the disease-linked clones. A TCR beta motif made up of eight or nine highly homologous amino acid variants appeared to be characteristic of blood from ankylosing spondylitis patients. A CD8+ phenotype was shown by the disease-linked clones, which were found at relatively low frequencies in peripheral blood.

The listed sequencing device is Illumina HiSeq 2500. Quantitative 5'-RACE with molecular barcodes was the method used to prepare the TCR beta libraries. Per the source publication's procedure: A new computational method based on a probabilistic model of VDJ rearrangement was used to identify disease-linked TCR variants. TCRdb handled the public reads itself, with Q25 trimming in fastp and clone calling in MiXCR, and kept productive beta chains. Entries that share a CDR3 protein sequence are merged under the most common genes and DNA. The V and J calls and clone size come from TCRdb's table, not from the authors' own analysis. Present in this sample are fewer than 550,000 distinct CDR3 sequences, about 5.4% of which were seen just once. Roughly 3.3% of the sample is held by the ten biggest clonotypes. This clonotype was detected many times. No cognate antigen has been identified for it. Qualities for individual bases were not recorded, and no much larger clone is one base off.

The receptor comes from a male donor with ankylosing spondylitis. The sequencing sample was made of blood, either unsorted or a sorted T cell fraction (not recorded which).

The nucleotide sequence is given as TGTGCCAGCAGCCAAGAAGTGGGTGCCCCTGGCTACACCTTC. Its coded protein is CASSQEVGAPGYTF. The receptor chain draws on TRBV4-2 and TRBJ1-2; no confident D gene assignment can be made. V gives up 0 bases and J gives up 7 bases, and the segment between their germline ends measures 12 bases. Taken from cysteine to phenylalanine, the CDR3 has 14 residues. The kept DNA is CDR3 alone, 42 bases in frame from the first base. The germline V gene yields LGHNA for CDR1 and YNFKEQ for CDR2.